The clone carrying this TCR beta chain was counted at least ten times. Its target is unknown. This record belongs to a study of neurological immune-mediated disorders. Regarding the study as a whole: Multiple sclerosis, the disease with the least TCR clonal expansion, fell below healthy controls, whereas HTLV-1-associated myelopathy showed the most.

The CDR3 totals 15 residues. V lost 5 bases, J lost 8 bases, and 12 bases stayed unmatched. Germline V gene data show CDR1 as MNHEY and CDR2 as SVGAGI. With 10-nucleotide random UMIs included, cDNA was synthesized by 5'RACE. Each CDR3 protein is one row after TCRdb ran MiXCR on the 5' RACE reads. Found here are 30,000 to 35,000 distinct CDR3 sequences, roughly 25% of them singletons; the top ten hold less than 35%. The chain has TRBV6-5 and TRBJ1-2; TRBD1 matches at 9 bases. This clonotype originated in a man aged 50-59 years with HTLV-1-associated myelopathy (HAM/TSP). The material sequenced was CD4+ T cells from blood. The CDR3 loop is CASSDSGTGKRGYTF. As DNA, the CDR3 is TGTGCCAGCAGTGATTCCGGGACAGGGAAGCGGGGCTACACCTTC.